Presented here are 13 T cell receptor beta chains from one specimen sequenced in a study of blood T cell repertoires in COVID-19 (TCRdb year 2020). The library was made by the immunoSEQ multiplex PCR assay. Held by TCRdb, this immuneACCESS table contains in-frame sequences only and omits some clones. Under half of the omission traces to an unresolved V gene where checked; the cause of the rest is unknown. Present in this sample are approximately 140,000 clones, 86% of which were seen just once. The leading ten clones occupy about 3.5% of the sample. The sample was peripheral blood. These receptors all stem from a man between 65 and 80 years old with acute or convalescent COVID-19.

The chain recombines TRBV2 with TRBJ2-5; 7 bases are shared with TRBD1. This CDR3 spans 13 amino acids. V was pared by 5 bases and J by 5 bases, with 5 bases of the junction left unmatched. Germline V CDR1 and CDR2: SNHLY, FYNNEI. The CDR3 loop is CASSPTGFETQYF. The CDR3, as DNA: TGTGCCAGCAGTCCGACAGGGTTCGAGACCCAGTACTTC. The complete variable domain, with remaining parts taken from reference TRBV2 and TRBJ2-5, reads EPEVTQTPSHQVTQMGQEVILRCVPISNHLYFYWYRQILGQKVEFLVSFYNNEISEKSEIFDDQFSVERPDGSNFTLKIRSTKLEDSAMYFCASSPTGFETQYFGPGTRLLVL.

The CDR3 loop reads CASSTPRTGAKGDYGYTF. For the CDR3, the DNA is TGTGCCAGTAGTACCCCCCGGACAGGGGCCAAAGGCGACTATGGCTACACCTTC. The rearrangement links TRBV19 to TRBJ1-2, with 9 nucleotides matching TRBD1. Germline assignment: CDR1 LNHDA and CDR2 SQIVND (reference sequence). The CDR3 is 18 residues long. The trim removed 4 bases at V and 3 bases at J, leaving 15 bases unmatched.

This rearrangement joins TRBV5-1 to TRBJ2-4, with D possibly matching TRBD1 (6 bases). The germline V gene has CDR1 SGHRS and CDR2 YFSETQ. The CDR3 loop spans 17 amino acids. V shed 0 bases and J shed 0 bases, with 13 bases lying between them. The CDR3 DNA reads TGCGCCAGCAGCTTGGCACCTACAGGGCTAGCCAAAAACATTCAGTACTTC. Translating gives CASSLAPTGLAKNIQYF. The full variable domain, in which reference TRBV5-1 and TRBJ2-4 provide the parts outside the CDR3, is KAGVTQTPRYLIKTRGQQVTLSCSPISGHRSVSWYQQTPGQGLQFLFEYFSETQRNKGNFPGRFSGRQFSNSRSEMNVSTLELGDSALYLCASSLAPTGLAKNIQYFGAGTRLSVL.

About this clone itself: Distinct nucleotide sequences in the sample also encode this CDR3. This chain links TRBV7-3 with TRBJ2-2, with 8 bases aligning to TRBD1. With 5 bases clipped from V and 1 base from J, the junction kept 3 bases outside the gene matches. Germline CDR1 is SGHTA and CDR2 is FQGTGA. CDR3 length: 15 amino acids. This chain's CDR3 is CASSRTGLNTGELFF. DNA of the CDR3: TGTGCCAGCAGCCGGACAGGGTTGAACACCGGGGAGCTGTTTTTT.

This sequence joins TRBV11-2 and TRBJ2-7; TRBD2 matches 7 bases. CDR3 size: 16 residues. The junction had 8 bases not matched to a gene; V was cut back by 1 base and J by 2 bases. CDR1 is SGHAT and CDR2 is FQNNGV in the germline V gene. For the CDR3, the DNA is TGTGCCAGCAGCTTAGGGGGGAGGGGTTCCACCTACGAGCAGTACTTC. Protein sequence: CASSLGGRGSTYEQYF.

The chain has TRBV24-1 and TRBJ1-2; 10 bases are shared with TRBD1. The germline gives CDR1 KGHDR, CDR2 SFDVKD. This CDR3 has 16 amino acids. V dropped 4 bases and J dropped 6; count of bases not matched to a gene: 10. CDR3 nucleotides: TGTGCCACCAGTGAACCCGGACAGGGGGGTATGGATGGCTACACCTTC. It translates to CATSEPGQGGMDGYTF.

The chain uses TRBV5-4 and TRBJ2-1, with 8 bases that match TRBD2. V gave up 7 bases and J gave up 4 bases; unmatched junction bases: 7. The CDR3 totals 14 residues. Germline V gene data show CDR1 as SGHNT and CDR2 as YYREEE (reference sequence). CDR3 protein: CASRREGPYNEQFF. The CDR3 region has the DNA TGTGCCAGCCGTCGGGAGGGCCCATACAATGAGCAGTTCTTC.

CDR3 DNA: TGTGCCAGCAGCGATAAAGCGGGAATAAGTGGACAAGAGACCCAGTACTTC. Translation gives CASSDKAGISGQETQYF. This sequence joins TRBV28 and TRBJ2-5, with 7 bases identical to TRBD2. Germline V gene data show CDR1 as MDHEN and CDR2 as SYDVKM. V shed 6 bases, J shed 2 bases, and the junction held 15 bases outside the gene matches. This CDR3 has 17 amino acids.

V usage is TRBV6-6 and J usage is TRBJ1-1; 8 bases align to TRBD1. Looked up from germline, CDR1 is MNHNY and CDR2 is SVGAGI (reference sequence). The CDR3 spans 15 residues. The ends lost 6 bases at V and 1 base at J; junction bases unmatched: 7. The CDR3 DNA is TGTGCCAGCAGCACCGGACAGGGATGGAACACTGAAGCTTTCTTT. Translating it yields CASSTGQGWNTEAFF.

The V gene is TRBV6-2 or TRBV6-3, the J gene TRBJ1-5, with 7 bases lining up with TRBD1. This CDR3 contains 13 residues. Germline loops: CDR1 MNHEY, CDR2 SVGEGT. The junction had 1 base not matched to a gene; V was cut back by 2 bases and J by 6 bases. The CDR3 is CASSYRGLQPQHF. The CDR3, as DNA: TGTGCCAGCAGTTACAGGGGGCTTCAGCCCCAGCATTTT.

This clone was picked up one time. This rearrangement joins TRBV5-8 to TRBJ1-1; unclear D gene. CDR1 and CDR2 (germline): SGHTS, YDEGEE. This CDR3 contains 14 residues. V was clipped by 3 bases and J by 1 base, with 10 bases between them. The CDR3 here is CASSSEVENTEAFF. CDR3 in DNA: TGTGCCAGCAGCTCCGAGGTAGAGAACACTGAAGCTTTCTTT.

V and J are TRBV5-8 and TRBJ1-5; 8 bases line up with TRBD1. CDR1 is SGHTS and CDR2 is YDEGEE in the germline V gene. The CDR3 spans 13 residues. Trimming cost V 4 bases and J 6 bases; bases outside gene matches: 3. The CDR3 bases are TGTGCCAGCAGCCTGGACAGGGCTCAGCCCCAGCATTTT. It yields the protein CASSLDRAQPQHF.

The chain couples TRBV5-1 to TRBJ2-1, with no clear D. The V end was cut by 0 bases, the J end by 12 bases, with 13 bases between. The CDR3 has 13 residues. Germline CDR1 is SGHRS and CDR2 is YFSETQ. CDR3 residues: CASSLDSPIGQFF. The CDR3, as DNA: TGCGCCAGCAGCTTGGACAGCCCAATAGGGCAGTTCTTC.